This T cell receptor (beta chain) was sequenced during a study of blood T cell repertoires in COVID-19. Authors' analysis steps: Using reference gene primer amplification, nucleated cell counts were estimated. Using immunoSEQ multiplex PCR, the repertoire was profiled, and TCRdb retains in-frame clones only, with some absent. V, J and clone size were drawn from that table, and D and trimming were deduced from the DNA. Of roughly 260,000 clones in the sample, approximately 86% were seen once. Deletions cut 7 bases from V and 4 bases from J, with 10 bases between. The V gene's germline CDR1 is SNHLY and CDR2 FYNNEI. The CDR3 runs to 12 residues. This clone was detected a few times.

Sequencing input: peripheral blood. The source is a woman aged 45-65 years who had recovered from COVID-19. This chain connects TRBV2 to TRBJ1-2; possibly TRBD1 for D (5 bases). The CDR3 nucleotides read TGTGCCAGCATTACAGGAATCTATGGCTACACCTTC. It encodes CASITGIYGYTF.